The T cell receptor (beta chain) under discussion was sequenced for a study of blood T cell repertoires in COVID-19. Looking at the study overall: The United States, Italy and Spain provided the acute and convalescent COVID-19 samples.

The CDR3 contains 14 residues. Germline V gives CDR1 SGHNT, CDR2 YYREEE (reference sequence). V lost 8 bases to trimming and J lost 1 base, with 16 bases between them. Clones were sequenced by immunoSEQ multiplex PCR, and TCRdb holds only the in-frame ones, with some missing. The sample records 100,000 or so clones, approximately 78% being singletons. The sequence came from a woman of 80 years or more with acute or convalescent COVID-19. The genes are TRBV5-4 and TRBJ2-7; a weak D match, TRBD2 (5 bases). Source material: peripheral blood. The CDR3 sequence: CARTRPRESYEQYV. Written as DNA, the CDR3 is TGTGCCAGGACCAGACCGAGGGAATCCTACGAGCAGTACGTC.